Here is one T cell receptor beta chain with its context. The data are from a study of blood T cell repertoires in COVID-19. About the research overall: The United States, Italy and Spain supplied acute and convalescent COVID-19 samples.

The authors' processing: Reference gene primers were amplified, and this amplification served to estimate nucleated cell counts. Method: immunoSEQ multiplex PCR; TCRdb's copy keeps in-frame clones and lacks some. V and J calls and clone size come straight from that table; D and trimming were deduced from the DNA. Of 95,000 to 150,000 clones in the sample, about 74% were seen once. Trimming removed 2 bases at V and 4 bases at J, with 17 bases between. Germline lookup yields CDR1 SQVTM and CDR2 ANQGSEA. The CDR3 is 15 amino acids. The TCR comes from a man between 60 and 75 years old with acute or convalescent COVID-19. The material sequenced was peripheral blood. The gene calls are TRBV29-1 and TRBJ1-1, with D unclear. The CDR3 DNA is TGCAGCGTTGAAAATGTTCAAGCCGGGGTCACTGAAGCTTTCTTT. This codes for CSVENVQAGVTEAFF.